The following is a T cell receptor beta chain sequence with its context. This entry belongs to a study of OX40 agonist ivuxolimab in advanced cancers. Study overall: While on treatment, patients had intravenous ivuxolimab at 0.01 to 10 mg/kg every 2 weeks.

Sampling times: baseline, cycle 4 day 1, cycle 7 day 1. The CDR3 consists of 16 residues. CDR1 and CDR2 (germline): MNHNY, SVGAGI (reference sequence). V was trimmed by 6 bases and J by 5 bases, leaving 22 bases between them. The data were produced by immunoSEQ multiplex PCR, yet TCRdb's version contains in-frame clones alone and is incomplete. The sample yields around 77,000 clones, roughly 78% seen once. The V and J genes are TRBV6-6 and TRBJ1-2, with D tentatively TRBD1 (5 bases). This TCR was sampled from an adult with an advanced solid tumor such as melanoma, head and neck, liver or kidney cancer. The specimen was CD4+ or CD8+ T cells sorted from blood, collected in a trial of the OX40 agonist ivuxolimab. The CDR3 nucleotides are TGTGCCAGCAGGGGAGCCGGGACGGAGGTGGGGTATGGCTACACCTTC. Protein: CASRGAGTEVGYGYTF.